This T cell receptor (beta chain) emerged from a study of OX40 agonist ivuxolimab in advanced cancers. TCRdb's copy holds only in-frame clones and misses some; the assay was immunoSEQ multiplex PCR. The repertoire includes about 48,000 clones, about nine tenths of them detected once, and around 6.7% sits in the top ten. Whole-study findings and limits: Some nonresponders also had low normalized T-cell clonal expansion. People who partly responded at 0.1-3.0 mg/kg had some of the least clonal expansion seen.

In germline, CDR1 is MRHNA, CDR2 SNTAGT. The CDR3 consists of 15 residues. The V and J ends lost 2 bases and 6 bases, in that order; junction bases with no gene match: 6. With respect to this clone: The antigen is undetermined.

This TCR derives from an adult with an advanced solid tumor such as melanoma, head and neck, liver or kidney cancer. Material: CD4+ or CD8+ T cells sorted from blood, obtained in a trial of the OX40 agonist ivuxolimab. This sequence joins TRBV6-4 and TRBJ2-2; 7 bases are shared with TRBD1. CDR3 protein: CASSDNVGGAGELFF. In DNA, the CDR3 is TGTGCCAGCAGTGACAATGTAGGGGGCGCCGGGGAGCTGTTTTTT.